This TCR beta chain stems from a study of T cells in Graves' hyperthyroidism and ophthalmopathy. Findings of the study overall: Ophthalmopathy was told apart from stable hyperthyroidism by a 13 V-J model. Most thyroid clonotypes expanded above 0.001 appeared in blood too.

RNA transcripts gave rise to amplified TCR beta CDR3 regions. The HTBI primer set was used in a first-round RT-PCR of the TCR CDR3. TCRdb ran MiXCR on the multiplex PCR reads and lists one entry per CDR3 protein. The sample has approximately 640,000 distinct CDR3 sequences, 40% to 55% seen once; the top ten hold approximately 6.8%. The ends lost 4 bases at V and 6 bases at J; junction bases unmatched: 10. The V gene's germline CDR1 is SGHRS and CDR2 YFSETQ. The CDR3 runs 15 residues. This clonotype has only a few counts. What it binds is not known. Those patients with uncontrolled infection, other autoimmune disease, pregnancy or lactation were excluded. Diagnoses rested on clinical symptoms, serum thyroxine and TRAb, thyroid ultrasound and orbital computed tomography.

The specimen sequenced was peripheral blood or thyroid tissue (not recorded which). The origin of this receptor is an adult man with Graves' disease, either hyperthyroidism or ophthalmopathy (not recorded which). The V gene is TRBV5-1, the J gene TRBJ2-7; 10 positions agree with TRBD1. This CDR3 is CASSPAMRTGGEQYF. Written as DNA, the CDR3 is TGCGCCAGCAGCCCCGCGATGAGGACAGGGGGCGAGCAGTACTTC.